The clone carrying this T cell receptor (beta chain) has a single count. The antigen is undetermined. TCRdb's copy holds only in-frame clones and misses some; the assay was immunoSEQ multiplex PCR. The sample shows roughly 21,000 clones, around 82% of them seen only once. This entry is derived from a study of T cell responses to AZD1222 COVID-19 vaccine. Findings of the study overall: CD4 TCRs covered the whole spike, strongest at regions 160-218 and 743-854. Spike-specific TCR breadth and depth grew following two AZD1222 doses.

Germline assignment: CDR1 MNHEY and CDR2 SVGEGT. J was trimmed by 0 bases and V by 5 bases; bases with no gene match: 7. The CDR3 consists of 18 residues. The rearrangement uses TRBV6-2 or TRBV6-3 and TRBJ2-2, with 12 bases lining up with TRBD2. The sequencing here drew on peripheral blood, taken on day 0 of AZD1222 vaccination. The sequence derives from an adult in good health. CDR3 residues: CASSTGLAGNANTGELFF. The CDR3 DNA is TGTGCCAGCAGTACCGGACTAGCGGGAAACGCGAACACCGGGGAGCTGTTTTTT.